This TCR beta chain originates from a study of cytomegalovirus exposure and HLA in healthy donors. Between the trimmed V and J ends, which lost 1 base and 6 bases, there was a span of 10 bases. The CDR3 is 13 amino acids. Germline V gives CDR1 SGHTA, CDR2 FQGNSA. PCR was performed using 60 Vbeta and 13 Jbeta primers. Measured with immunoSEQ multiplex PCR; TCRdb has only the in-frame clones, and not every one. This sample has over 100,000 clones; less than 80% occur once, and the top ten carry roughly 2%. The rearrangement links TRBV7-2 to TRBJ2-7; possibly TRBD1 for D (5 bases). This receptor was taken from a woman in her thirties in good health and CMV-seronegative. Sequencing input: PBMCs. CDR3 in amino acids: CASSLGPGFEQYF. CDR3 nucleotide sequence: TGTGCCAGCAGCTTAGGTCCAGGGTTCGAGCAGTACTTC.